This passage covers 27 T cell receptor beta chains from one sample sequenced in a study of blood T cell repertoires in COVID-19. TCRdb's copy holds only in-frame clones and misses some; the assay was immunoSEQ multiplex PCR. The data show 70,000 to 95,000 clones, approximately 80% seen once. The sample taken for sequencing was peripheral blood. The receptors originated from a woman aged 40 to 49 with active or convalescent COVID-19.

The gene calls are TRBV5-3 and TRBJ1-1; 10 positions match TRBD1. TRBV5-3 is assigned to the ORF class and has an uncertain function. V lost 3 bases and J lost 4; bases outside the gene matches: 15. This CDR3 has 18 amino acids. The CDR3 DNA reads as TGTGCCAGAAGCTGCCAAGTCGGGACAGGGGTTCCCTGCACTGAAGCTTTCTTT. As protein: CARSCQVGTGVPCTEAFF.

The chain has TRBV6-6 and TRBJ1-4; 8 bases fit TRBD1. J was trimmed by 8 bases and V by 7 bases; bases with no gene match: 9. The CDR3 extends over 14 amino acids. Germline V gene lookup returns CDR1 MNHNY and CDR2 SVGAGI (reference sequence). The CDR3 region is CASKGGAGGEKLFF. Written as DNA, the CDR3 is TGTGCCAGCAAGGGAGGGGCAGGGGGCGAAAAACTGTTTTTT.

CDR3 region: CASSLGRAGLAGGPGDEQFF. DNA of the CDR3: TGTGCCAGCAGCTTAGGAAGGGCGGGACTAGCGGGAGGGCCAGGGGATGAGCAGTTCTTC. This chain connects TRBV7-8 to TRBJ2-1; 16 positions match TRBD2. The CDR3 has 20 residues. Germline V gene lookup returns CDR1 SGHVS and CDR2 FQNEAQ. The junction had 14 bases not matched to a gene; V was cut back by 1 base and J by 8 bases.

The chain recombines TRBV6-2 or TRBV6-3 with TRBJ1-1; D might be TRBD1 (6 bases). In germline, CDR1 is MNHEY, CDR2 SVGEGT. Deletions cut 5 bases from V and 9 bases from J, with 19 bases between. CDR3 length: 14 residues. As DNA, the CDR3 is TGTGCCAGCAGTAATCAGGGGAATGTTCAAAAAGCTTTCTTT. This codes for CASSNQGNVQKAFF.

In its sample, this clone is medium-sized. The chain couples TRBV28 to TRBJ1-6; 7 bases are shared with TRBD1. The CDR3 totals 13 residues. Germline V gives CDR1 MDHEN, CDR2 SYDVKM. The junction had 9 bases not matched to a gene; V was cut back by 10 bases and J by 9 bases. CDR3: CATLGGSVSPLHF. CDR3 coding DNA: TGTGCCACCCTAGGGGGCTCTGTTTCACCCCTCCACTTT.

The chain has TRBV7-3 and TRBJ2-1, with a tentative D call TRBD2 (6 bases). The CDR3 sequence is 15 residues long. V lost 5 bases to trimming and J lost 6 bases, with 17 bases between them. CDR1 and CDR2 (germline): SGHTA, FQGTGA. Written as DNA, the CDR3 is TGTGCCAGCAGCCAAGTCCCGGGGACTTTCAATGAGCAGTTCTTC. Translation: CASSQVPGTFNEQFF.

This clone appeared once. The rearrangement joins TRBV28 to TRBJ2-7; D remains unclear. Looked up from germline, CDR1 is MDHEN and CDR2 is SYDVKM. The CDR3 consists of 14 residues. V shed 4 bases and J shed 6 bases, with 16 bases lying between them. Written as DNA, the CDR3 is TGTGCCAGCAGTTCCAGGATCGAATTAGGCGAGCAGTACTTC. This sequence encodes CASSSRIELGEQYF.

The gene calls are TRBV3-1 (or the pseudogene TRBV3-2) and TRBJ1-6; D uncertain. Trimming took off 4 bases at V and 8 bases at J, with 9 bases between the two ends. The CDR3 is 13 amino acids. Per germline, CDR1 LGHDT and CDR2 YNNKEL (reference sequence). The CDR3 bases are TGTGCCAGCAGCCCTCTATCCGATTCACCCCTCCACTTT. Its translation: CASSPLSDSPLHF.

J is TRBJ1-2 and V is TRBV28; D ambiguous. CDR1 and CDR2 from the germline V gene are MDHEN and SYDVKM. V lost 4 bases, J lost 5 bases, and 8 bases lay in between. The CDR3 has 12 residues. This chain's CDR3 is CASSYSRYGYTF. CDR3 DNA sequence: TGTGCCAGCAGTTACTCCCGGTATGGCTACACCTTC.

This chain uses TRBV7-2 with TRBJ2-5; no clear D. The CDR3 spans 13 residues. Germline V gives CDR1 SGHTA, CDR2 FQGNSA. V gave up 1 base and J gave up 5 bases, with 8 bases separating them. The CDR3 is CASSLDAVETQYF. The CDR3 coding sequence is TGTGCCAGCAGCTTAGATGCGGTGGAGACCCAGTACTTC.

V gene TRBV6-1 combines with J gene TRBJ2-1, with D unclear. Germline CDR1 reads MNHNS; CDR2 reads SASEGT. The CDR3 is 14 amino acids. Deletions cut 1 base from V and 6 bases from J, with 10 bases between. The CDR3 region is CASSEGQEFNEQFF. CDR3 nucleotides: TGTGCCAGCAGTGAAGGTCAGGAATTCAATGAGCAGTTCTTC.

This sequence joins TRBV19 and TRBJ2-5; 11 bases are a match to TRBD2. The CDR3 spans 17 residues. The V gene end was trimmed by 4 bases and the J gene end by 0 bases; junction bases not matched to a gene: 7. The germline V gene encodes CDR1 LNHDA and CDR2 SQIVND (reference sequence). CDR3 amino acids: CASSTQTSGVYQETQYF. DNA for the CDR3: TGTGCCAGTAGTACTCAGACTAGCGGGGTCTACCAAGAGACCCAGTACTTC.

This chain links TRBV19 with TRBJ1-2; tentatively, D is TRBD1 (6 bases). This CDR3 is 15 amino acids long. The ends were cut back, 7 bases at V and 2 bases at J, with 17 bases in the middle. Per the germline V gene, CDR1 is LNHDA and CDR2 is SQIVND (reference sequence). The CDR3 DNA sequence: TGTGCCAGTACTGCACCGGGACACCTGAACTATGGCTACACCTTC. This translates into CASTAPGHLNYGYTF.

This rearrangement joins TRBV7-6 to TRBJ2-1; 8 bases align to TRBD2. Germline V CDR1 and CDR2: SGHVS, FNYEAQ. The CDR3 has 16 residues. J was trimmed by 2 bases and V by 5 bases; bases with no gene match: 8. CDR3 protein: CASSLQPGGPYNEQFF. The CDR3 DNA sequence: TGTGCCAGCAGCCTTCAGCCGGGGGGGCCCTACAATGAGCAGTTCTTC.

This clone was detected once. This chain links TRBV29-1 with TRBJ1-3; D is unresolved. Germline V gene data show CDR1 as SQVTM and CDR2 as ANQGSEA. The V end lost 6 bases, the J end lost 0 bases, and 12 bases lay between the germline ends. This CDR3 spans 14 amino acids. The CDR3 here is CSVGEGHSGNTIYF. CDR3 coding DNA: TGCAGCGTCGGAGAGGGCCACTCTGGAAACACCATATATTTT.

The rearrangement uses TRBV30 and TRBJ2-7; 8 positions agree with TRBD1. The CDR3 has 13 amino acids. Trimming removed 3 bases from V and 3 bases from J; junction bases left unmatched: 4. Germline CDR1 is GTSNPN and CDR2 is SVGIG (reference sequence). CDR3 in amino acids: CAWRGTGSYEQYF. The CDR3 coding sequence is TGTGCCTGGAGAGGGACAGGTAGCTACGAGCAGTACTTC.

This chain links TRBV28 with TRBJ1-5; D is possibly TRBD1 (6 bases). Deletions cut 2 bases from V and 3 bases from J, with 11 bases between. The CDR3 consists of 15 residues. Germline lookup yields CDR1 MDHEN and CDR2 SYDVKM. CDR3 in DNA: TGTGCCAGCAGTTTAGGCGGACAGTACAATCAGCCCCAGCATTTT. Translation gives CASSLGGQYNQPQHF.

This clone has a handful of counts. V usage is TRBV7-2 and J usage is TRBJ2-5; D might be TRBD1 (6 bases). Trimming removed 1 base at V and 4 bases at J, with 13 bases between. The CDR3 covers 15 residues. Germline values: CDR1 SGHTA, CDR2 FQGNSA. The CDR3 region has the DNA TGTGCCAGCAGCTTAGATAATAACAGGGTAGAGACCCAGTACTTC. Its protein is CASSLDNNRVETQYF. The full variable domain, with the rest looked up from reference TRBV7-2 and TRBJ2-5, is GAGVSQSPSNKVTEKGKDVELRCDPISGHTALYWYRQSLGQGLEFLIYFQGNSAPDKSGLPSDRFSAERTGGSVSTLTIQRTQQEDSAVYLCASSLDNNRVETQYFGPGTRLLVL.

This clone was seen at least ten times. This rearrangement joins TRBV21-1 to TRBJ2-7; TRBD1, the D gene given by the table, was not confirmed from the DNA. TRBV21-1 is marked as a pseudogene. This CDR3 has 16 amino acids. CDR3 region: CASSKWGDSGTYEQYF. DNA for the CDR3: TGTGCCAGCAGCAAATGGGGGGACAGTGGGACCTACGAGCAGTACTTC.

This clone came up a few times. The V call is TRBV9, the J call TRBJ2-7; 11 bases are shared with TRBD1. The CDR3 sequence is 14 residues long. Germline trimming cut 4 bases from V and 6 bases from J; bases unmatched to any gene: 6. Per germline, CDR1 SGDLS and CDR2 YYNGEE. The CDR3 spells CASSTGQGVREQYF. The DNA for the CDR3 is TGTGCCAGCAGCACGGGACAGGGGGTGCGCGAGCAGTACTTC.

J is TRBJ2-7 and V is TRBV7-8; TRBD1 matches 11 bases. Germline values: CDR1 SGHVS, CDR2 FQNEAQ. This CDR3 is 15 amino acids long. The V gene end was trimmed by 5 bases and the J gene end by 7 bases; junction bases not matched to a gene: 10. CDR3 bases: TGTGCCAGCAGCCCAGGACAGGGGGCTCTATTGGAGCAGTACTTC. Its translation: CASSPGQGALLEQYF.

This chain connects TRBV10-3 to TRBJ2-5; TRBD2 agrees at 11 bases. The CDR3 runs to 14 residues. Germline V gene sequence: CDR1 ENHRY, CDR2 SYGVKD. V was clipped by 6 bases and J by 4 bases; unmatched bases: 4. In DNA, the CDR3 is TGTGCCATCAGCTGGGGACTAGCGGTAGAGACCCAGTACTTC. This codes for CAISWGLAVETQYF.

This rearrangement joins TRBV6-5 to TRBJ2-7; D is possibly TRBD1 (6 bases). The CDR3 is 15 amino acids. CDR1 and CDR2 from the germline V gene are MNHEY and SVGAGI. V was clipped by 4 bases and J by 7 bases, with 20 bases between them. The CDR3 loop reads CASSSIGRGVGEQYF. DNA of the CDR3: TGTGCCAGCAGTTCAATCGGCAGGGGTGTCGGAGAGCAGTACTTC.

This chain uses TRBV10-3 with TRBJ2-7; 7 bases are shared with TRBD2. V lost 1 base and J lost 3; bases outside the gene matches: 3. Germline CDR1 is ENHRY and CDR2 is SYGVKD. The CDR3 spans 14 residues. The CDR3 here is CAISELGGNYEQYF. The CDR3 DNA reads as TGTGCCATCAGTGAGTTGGGAGGGAACTACGAGCAGTACTTC.

The chain uses TRBV13 and TRBJ2-3; 14 bases fit TRBD2. This CDR3 spans 15 amino acids. Unmatched junction bases numbered 3, after V lost 5 bases and J lost 5 bases. CDR1 and CDR2 from the germline V gene are PRHDT and FYEKMQ (reference sequence). The CDR3 coding sequence is TGTGCCAGCAGCCATGGGACTAGCGGGGGAGATACGCAGTATTTT. This codes for CASSHGTSGGDTQYF.

The V gene is TRBV18, the J gene TRBJ1-5; D perhaps matches TRBD1 (6 bases). Germline V gene sequence: CDR1 KGHSH, CDR2 LQKENI. V was cut by 2 bases and J by 6 bases, with 14 bases left in between. This CDR3 has 15 amino acids. The CDR3 DNA is TGTGCCAGCTCACCATTCAGGGGTACCGGTCAGCCCCAGCATTTT. The encoded protein is CASSPFRGTGQPQHF.

V gene TRBV24-1 combines with J gene TRBJ1-2; 10 nucleotides match TRBD1. CDR1 is KGHDR, CDR2 SFDVKD, per germline. This CDR3 has 19 residues. J gave up 1 base and V 1 base, and 11 bases lay outside the gene matches. In nucleotides, the CDR3 is TGTGCCACCAGTGATTTAGGGGGGGACAGGGGTCGGGGTAACTATGGCTACACCTTC. As protein: CATSDLGGDRGRGNYGYTF.